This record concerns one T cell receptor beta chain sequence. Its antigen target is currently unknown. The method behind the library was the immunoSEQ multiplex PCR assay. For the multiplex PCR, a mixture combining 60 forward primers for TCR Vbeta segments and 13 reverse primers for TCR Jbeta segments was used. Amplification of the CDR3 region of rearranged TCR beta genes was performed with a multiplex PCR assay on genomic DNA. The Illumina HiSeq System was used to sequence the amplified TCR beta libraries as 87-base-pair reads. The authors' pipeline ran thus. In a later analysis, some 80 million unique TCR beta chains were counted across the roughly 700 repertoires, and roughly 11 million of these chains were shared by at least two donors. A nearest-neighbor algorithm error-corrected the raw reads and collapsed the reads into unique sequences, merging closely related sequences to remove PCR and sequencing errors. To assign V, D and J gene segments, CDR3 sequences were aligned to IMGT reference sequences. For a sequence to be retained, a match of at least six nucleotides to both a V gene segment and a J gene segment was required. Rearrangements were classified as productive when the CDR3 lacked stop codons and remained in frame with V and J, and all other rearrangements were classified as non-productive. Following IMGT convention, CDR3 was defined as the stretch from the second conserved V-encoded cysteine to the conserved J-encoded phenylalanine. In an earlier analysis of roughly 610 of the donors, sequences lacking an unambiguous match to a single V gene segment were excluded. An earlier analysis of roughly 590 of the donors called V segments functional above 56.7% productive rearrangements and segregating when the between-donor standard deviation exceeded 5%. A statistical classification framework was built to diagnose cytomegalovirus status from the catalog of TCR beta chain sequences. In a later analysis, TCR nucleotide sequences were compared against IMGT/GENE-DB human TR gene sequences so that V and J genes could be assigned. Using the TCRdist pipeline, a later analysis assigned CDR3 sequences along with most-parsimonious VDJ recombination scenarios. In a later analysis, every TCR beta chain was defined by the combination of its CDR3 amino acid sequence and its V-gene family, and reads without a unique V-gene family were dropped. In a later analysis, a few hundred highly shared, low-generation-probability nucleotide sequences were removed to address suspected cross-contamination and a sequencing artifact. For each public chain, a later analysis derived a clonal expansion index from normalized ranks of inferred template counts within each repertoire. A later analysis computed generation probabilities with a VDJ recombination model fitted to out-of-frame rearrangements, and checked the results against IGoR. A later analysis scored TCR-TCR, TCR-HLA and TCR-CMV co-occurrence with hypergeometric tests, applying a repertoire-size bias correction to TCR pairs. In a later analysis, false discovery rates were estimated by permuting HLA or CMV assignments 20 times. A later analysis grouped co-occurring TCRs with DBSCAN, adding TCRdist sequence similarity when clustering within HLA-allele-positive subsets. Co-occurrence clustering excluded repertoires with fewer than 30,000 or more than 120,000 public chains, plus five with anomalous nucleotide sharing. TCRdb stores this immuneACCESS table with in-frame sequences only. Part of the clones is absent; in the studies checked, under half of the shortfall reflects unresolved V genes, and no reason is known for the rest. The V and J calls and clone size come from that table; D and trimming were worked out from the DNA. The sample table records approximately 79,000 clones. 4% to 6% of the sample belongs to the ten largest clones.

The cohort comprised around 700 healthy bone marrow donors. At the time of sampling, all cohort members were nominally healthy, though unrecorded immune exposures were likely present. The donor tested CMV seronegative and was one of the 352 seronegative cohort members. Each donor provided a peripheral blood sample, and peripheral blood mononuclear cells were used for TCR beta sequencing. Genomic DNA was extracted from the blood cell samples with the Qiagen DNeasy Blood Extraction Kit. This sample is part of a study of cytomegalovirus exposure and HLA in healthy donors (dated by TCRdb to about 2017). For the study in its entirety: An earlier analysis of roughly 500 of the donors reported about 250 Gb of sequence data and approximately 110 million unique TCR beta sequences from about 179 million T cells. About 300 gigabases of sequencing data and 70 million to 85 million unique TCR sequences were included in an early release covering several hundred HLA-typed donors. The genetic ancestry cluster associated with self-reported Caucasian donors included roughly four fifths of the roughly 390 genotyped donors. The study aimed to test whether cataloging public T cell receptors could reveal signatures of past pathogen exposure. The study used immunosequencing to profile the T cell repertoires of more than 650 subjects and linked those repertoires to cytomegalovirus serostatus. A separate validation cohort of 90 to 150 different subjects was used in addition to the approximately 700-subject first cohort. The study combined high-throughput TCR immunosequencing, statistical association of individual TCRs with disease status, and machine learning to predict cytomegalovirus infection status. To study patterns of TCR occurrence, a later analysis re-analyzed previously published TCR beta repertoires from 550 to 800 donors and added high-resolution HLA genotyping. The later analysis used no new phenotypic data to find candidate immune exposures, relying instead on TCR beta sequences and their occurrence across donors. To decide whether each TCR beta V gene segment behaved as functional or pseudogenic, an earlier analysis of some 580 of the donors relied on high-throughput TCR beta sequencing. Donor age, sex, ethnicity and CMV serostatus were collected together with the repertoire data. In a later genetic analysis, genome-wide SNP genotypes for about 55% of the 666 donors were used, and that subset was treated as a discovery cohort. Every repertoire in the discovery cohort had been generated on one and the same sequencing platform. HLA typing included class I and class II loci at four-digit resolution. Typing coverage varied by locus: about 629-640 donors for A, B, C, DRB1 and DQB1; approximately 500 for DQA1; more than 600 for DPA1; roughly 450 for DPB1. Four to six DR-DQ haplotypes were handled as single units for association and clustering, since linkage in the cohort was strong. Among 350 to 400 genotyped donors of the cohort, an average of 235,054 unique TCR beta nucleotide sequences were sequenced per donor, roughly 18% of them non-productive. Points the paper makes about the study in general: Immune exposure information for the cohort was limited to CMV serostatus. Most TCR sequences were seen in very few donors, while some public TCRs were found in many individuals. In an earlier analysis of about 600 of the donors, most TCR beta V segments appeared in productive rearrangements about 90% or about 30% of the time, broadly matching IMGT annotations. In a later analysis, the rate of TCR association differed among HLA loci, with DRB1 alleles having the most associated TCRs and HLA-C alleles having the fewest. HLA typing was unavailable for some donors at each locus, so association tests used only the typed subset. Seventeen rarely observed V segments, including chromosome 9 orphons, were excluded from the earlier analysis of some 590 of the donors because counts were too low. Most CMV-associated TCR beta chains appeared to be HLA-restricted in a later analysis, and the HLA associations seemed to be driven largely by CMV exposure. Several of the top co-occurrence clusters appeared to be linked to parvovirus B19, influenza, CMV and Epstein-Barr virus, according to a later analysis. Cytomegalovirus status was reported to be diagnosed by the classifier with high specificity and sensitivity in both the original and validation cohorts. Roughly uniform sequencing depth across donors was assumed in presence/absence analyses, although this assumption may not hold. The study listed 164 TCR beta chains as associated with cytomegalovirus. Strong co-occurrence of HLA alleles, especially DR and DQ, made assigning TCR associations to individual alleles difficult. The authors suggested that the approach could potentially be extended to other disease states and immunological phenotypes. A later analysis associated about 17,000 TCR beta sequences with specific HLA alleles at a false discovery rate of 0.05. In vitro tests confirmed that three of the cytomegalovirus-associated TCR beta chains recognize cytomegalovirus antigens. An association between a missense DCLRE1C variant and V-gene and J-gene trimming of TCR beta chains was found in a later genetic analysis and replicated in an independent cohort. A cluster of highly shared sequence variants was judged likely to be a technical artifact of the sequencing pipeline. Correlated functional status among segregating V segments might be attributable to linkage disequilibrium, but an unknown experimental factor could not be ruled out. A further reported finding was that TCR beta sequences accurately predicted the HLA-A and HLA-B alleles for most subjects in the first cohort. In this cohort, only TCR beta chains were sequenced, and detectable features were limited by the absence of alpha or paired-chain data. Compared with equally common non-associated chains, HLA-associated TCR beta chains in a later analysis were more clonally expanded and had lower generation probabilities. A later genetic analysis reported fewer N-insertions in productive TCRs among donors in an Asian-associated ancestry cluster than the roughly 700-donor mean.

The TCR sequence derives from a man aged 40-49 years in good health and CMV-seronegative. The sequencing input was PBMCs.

The bases read TGCGCCAGCAAGTACAGGGGGCACTTATTCCGGGACCCAACCTACGAGCAGTACTTC. This is translated as CASKYRGHLFRDPTYEQYF. The rearranged segments are TRBV10-1 and TRBJ2-7, and 9 junction bases match TRBD1. Reading from cysteine to phenylalanine, the CDR3 counts 19 amino acids. Of the read, only the CDR3 DNA is kept; its 57 bases are in frame from base 1. From the germline V gene (reference sequence), CDR1 is WNHNN and CDR2 is SYGVQD. V loses 7 bases at its end and J loses 2 bases; junction bases beyond the gene matches: 21.